Sequencing of this TCR beta chain was carried out in a study of control samples from healthy donors and cancer patients. Germline CDR1 is LNHDA and CDR2 is SQIVND (reference sequence). This CDR3 contains 16 residues. The germline V and J ends were trimmed by 3 bases and 4 bases, with 15 bases remaining between them. Only in-frame clones appear in the TCRdb table, and some are missing; sequencing was by immunoSEQ multiplex PCR. The sample includes about 150,000 clones, about 93% of them seen just once. V is TRBV19 and J is TRBJ2-2; D is perhaps TRBD2 (5 bases). Sequenced input: blood. This clonotype was obtained from a man aged 50-59 years in good health. CDR3 sequence: CASSMDLAPGTGELFF. The CDR3 coding sequence is TGTGCCAGTAGTATGGATCTAGCCCCAGGCACCGGGGAGCTGTTTTTT.